The entry below gives a single T cell receptor (beta chain) sequence along with its context. There was relapse after autologous stem cell transplantation in every patient, and there was variation in brentuximab vedotin exposure. Trimming left V 7 bases short and J 1 base short, with 10 bases between. CDR1 and CDR2 (germline): MNHEY, SVGAGI. The CDR3 has 14 residues. The data were obtained in a study of PD-1 blockade in classical Hodgkin lymphoma. The method was immunoSEQ multiplex PCR; TCRdb's version includes in-frame clones alone and lacks a portion of them. The sample contains tens of thousands of clones, over 60% of which appear only once.

The starting material was peripheral blood mononuclear cells (PBMCs), obtained at baseline. The sequence derives from a human donor with classical Hodgkin lymphoma. The rearrangement links TRBV6-5 to TRBJ2-2, with TRBD1 as a possible D gene (6 bases). The DNA of the CDR3 is TGTGCCAGCAAAAAGACAGGGAACACCGGGGAGCTGTTTTTT. This encodes CASKKTGNTGELFF.